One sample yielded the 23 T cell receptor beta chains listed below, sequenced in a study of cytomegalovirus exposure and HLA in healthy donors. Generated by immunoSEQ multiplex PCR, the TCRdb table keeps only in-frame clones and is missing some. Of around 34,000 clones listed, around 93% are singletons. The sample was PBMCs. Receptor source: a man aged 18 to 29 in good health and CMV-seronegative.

This chain's CDR3 is CASSSPTEGVYEQYF. In nucleotides, the CDR3 is TGTGCCAGCAGCTCACCAACTGAGGGGGTCTACGAGCAGTACTTC. The genes are TRBV5-6 and TRBJ2-7; possible D gene TRBD1, 6 bases. This CDR3 region has 15 residues. V was pared by 3 bases and J by 3 bases, with 16 bases between. Germline V CDR1 and CDR2: SGHDT, YYEEEE.

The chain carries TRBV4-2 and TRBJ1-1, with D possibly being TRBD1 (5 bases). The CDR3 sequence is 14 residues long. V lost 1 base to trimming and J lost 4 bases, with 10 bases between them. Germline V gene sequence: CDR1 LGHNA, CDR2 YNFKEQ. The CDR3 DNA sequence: TGTGCCAGCAGCCAAGGGACACCGGCCACTGAAGCTTTCTTT. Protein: CASSQGTPATEAFF.

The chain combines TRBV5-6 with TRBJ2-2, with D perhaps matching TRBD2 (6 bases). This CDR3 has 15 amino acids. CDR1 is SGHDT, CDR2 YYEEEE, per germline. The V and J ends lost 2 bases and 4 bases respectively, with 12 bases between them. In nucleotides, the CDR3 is TGTGCCAGCAGCTTTGAGCAGGGAGGCACCGGGGAGCTGTTTTTT. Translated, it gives CASSFEQGGTGELFF.

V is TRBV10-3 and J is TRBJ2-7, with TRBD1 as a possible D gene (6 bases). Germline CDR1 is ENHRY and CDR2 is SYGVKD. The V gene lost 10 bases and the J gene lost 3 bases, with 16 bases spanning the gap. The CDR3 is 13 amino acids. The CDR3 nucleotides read TGTGCCACGGAAGGACAGACGAACTACGAGCAGTACTTC. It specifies CATEGQTNYEQYF.

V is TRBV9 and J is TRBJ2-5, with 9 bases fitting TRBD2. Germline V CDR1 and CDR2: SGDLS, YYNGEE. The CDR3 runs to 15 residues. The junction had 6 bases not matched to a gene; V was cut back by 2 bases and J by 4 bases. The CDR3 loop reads CASSVAGGPRETQYF. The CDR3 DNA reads TGTGCCAGCAGCGTGGCGGGAGGGCCTCGAGAGACCCAGTACTTC. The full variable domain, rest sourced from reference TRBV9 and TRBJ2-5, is DSGVTQTPKHLITATGQRVTLRCSPRSGDLSVYWYQQSLDQGLQFLIQYYNGEERAKGNILERFSAQQFPDLHSELNLSSLELGDSALYFCASSVAGGPRETQYFGPGTRLLVL.

For the CDR3, the DNA is TGTGCCAGCAGCTTAGCGGTCGGGAGGGGCTACGAGCAGTACTTC. It yields the protein CASSLAVGRGYEQYF. The chain links TRBV7-2 to TRBJ2-7; TRBD2 matches at 8 bases. Germline V gene sequence: CDR1 SGHTA, CDR2 FQGNSA. The CDR3 has 15 amino acids. The V segment lost 0 bases and the J segment 3 bases; nucleotides outside the gene matches: 4.

CDR3 bases: TGTGCCTGGTCGGAGGAAGGCTATGGCTACACCTTC. Its translation: CAWSEEGYGYTF. The rearrangement joins TRBV11-2 to TRBJ1-2; no definite D call. V was cut by 11 bases and J by 4 bases, with 14 bases left in between. This CDR3 comprises 12 residues. CDR1 is SGHAT, CDR2 FQNNGV, per germline.

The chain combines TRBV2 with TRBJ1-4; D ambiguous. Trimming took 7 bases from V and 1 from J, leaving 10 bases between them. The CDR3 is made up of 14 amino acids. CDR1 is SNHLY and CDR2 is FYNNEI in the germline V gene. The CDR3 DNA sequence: TGTGCCAGCATAGGCACAGAAACTAATGAAAAACTGTTTTTT. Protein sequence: CASIGTETNEKLFF.

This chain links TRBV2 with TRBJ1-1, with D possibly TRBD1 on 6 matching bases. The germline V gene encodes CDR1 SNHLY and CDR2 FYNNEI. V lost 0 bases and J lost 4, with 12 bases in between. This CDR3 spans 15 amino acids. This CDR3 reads CASSEAQGRVTEAFF. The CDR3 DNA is TGTGCCAGCAGTGAAGCGCAGGGGCGCGTCACTGAAGCTTTCTTT.

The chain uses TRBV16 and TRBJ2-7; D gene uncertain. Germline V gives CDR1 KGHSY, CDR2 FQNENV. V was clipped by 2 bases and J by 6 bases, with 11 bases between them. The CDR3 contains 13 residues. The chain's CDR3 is CASSQRGSPEQYF. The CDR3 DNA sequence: TGTGCCAGCAGCCAACGTGGCAGTCCCGAGCAGTACTTC.

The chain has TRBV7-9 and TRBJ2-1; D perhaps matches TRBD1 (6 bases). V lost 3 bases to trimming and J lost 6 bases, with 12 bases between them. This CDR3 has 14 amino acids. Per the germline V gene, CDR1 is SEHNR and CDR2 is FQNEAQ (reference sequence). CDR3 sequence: CASSLQPRGNEQFF. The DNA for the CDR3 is TGTGCCAGCAGCTTGCAACCCAGGGGCAATGAGCAGTTCTTC.

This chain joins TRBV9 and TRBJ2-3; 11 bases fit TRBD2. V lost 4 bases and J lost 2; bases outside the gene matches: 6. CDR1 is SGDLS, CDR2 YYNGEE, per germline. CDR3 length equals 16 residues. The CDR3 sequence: CASSSVAGGPTDTQYF. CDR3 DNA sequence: TGTGCCAGCAGCTCCGTAGCGGGGGGGCCCACAGATACGCAGTATTTT.

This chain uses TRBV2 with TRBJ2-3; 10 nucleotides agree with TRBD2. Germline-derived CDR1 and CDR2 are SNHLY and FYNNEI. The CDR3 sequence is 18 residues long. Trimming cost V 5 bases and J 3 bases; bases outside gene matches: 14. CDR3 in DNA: TGTGCCAGCAGTACGACTAGCGGGTCCGGTGGGGGGACAGATACGCAGTATTTT. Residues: CASSTTSGSGGGTDTQYF.

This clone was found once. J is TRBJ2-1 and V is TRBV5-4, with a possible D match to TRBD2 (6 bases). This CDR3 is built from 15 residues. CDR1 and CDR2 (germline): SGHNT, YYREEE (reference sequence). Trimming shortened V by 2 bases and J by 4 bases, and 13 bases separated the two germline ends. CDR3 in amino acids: CASSFPGTAYNEQFF. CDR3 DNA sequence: TGTGCCAGCAGCTTTCCCGGGACTGCTTACAATGAGCAGTTCTTC.

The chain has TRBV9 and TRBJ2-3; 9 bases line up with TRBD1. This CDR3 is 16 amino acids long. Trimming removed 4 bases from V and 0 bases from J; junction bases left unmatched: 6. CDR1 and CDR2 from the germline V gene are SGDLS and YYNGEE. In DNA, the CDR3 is TGTGCCAGCAGCCCCCGGACAGGGGCTAGCACAGATACGCAGTATTTT. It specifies CASSPRTGASTDTQYF.

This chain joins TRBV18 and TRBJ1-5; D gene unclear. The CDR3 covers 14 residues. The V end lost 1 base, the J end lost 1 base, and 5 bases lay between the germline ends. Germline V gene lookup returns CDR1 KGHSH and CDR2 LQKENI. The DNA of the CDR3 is TGTGCCAGCTCACCACGGCGGAGCAATCAGCCCCAGCATTTT. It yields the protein CASSPRRSNQPQHF.

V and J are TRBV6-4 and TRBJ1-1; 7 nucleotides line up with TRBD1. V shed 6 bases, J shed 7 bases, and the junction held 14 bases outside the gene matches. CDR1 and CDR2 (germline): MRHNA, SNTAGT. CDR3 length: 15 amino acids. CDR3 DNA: TGTGCCAGCAGGGATACGACAGGGACCGGGGGTGAAGCTTTCTTT. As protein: CASRDTTGTGGEAFF.

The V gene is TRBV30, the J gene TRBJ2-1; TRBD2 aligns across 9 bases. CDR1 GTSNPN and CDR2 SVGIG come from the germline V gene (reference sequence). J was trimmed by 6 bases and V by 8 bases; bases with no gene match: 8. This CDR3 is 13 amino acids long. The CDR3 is CASSGGLGNEQFF. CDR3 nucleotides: TGTGCCAGTAGCGGGGGTCTAGGCAATGAGCAGTTCTTC. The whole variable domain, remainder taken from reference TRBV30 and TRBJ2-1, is SQTIHQWPATLVQPVGSPLSLECTVEGTSNPNLYWYRQAAGRGLQLLFYSVGIGQISSEVPQNLSASRPQDRQFILSSKKLLLSDSGFYLCASSGGLGNEQFFGPGTRLTVL.

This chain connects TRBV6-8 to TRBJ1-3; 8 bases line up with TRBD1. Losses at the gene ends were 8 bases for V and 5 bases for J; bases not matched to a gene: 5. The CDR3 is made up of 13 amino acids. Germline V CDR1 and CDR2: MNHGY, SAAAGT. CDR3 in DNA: TGTGCCAGCGCCGGACAGGGCAGAAACACCATATATTTT. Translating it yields CASAGQGRNTIYF.

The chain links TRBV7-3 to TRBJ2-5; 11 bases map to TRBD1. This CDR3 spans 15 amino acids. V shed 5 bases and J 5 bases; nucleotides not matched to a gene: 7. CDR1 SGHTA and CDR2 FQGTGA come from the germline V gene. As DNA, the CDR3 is TGTGCCAGCAGCGCCGGACAGGGGGCTGGGGAGACCCAGTACTTC. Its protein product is CASSAGQGAGETQYF.

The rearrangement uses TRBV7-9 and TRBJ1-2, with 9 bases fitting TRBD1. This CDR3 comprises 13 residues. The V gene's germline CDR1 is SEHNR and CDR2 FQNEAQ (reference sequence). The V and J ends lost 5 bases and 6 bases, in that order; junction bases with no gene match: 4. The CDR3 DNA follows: TGTGCCAGCAGCCCCGGGACAGGGCATGGCTACACCTTC. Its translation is CASSPGTGHGYTF.

Written as DNA, the CDR3 is TGTGCCATCAGGGACAGAACCTACGAGCAGTACTTC. Its translation is CAIRDRTYEQYF. V gene TRBV10-3 combines with J gene TRBJ2-7, with D possibly TRBD1 on 6 matching bases. The CDR3 is 12 amino acids. Germline CDR1 reads ENHRY; CDR2 reads SYGVKD. V lost 6 bases, J lost 2 bases, and 8 bases lay in between.

The CDR3 loop reads CSAGLSGVGGTYEQYF. The CDR3, as DNA: TGCAGCGCCGGGTTGTCCGGGGTGGGCGGAACCTACGAGCAGTACTTC. The chain is built from TRBV29-1 and TRBJ2-7, with D perhaps matching TRBD2 (5 bases). CDR1 is SQVTM and CDR2 is ANQGSEA in the germline V gene. V was pared by 7 bases and J by 2 bases, with 24 bases between. CDR3 size: 16 residues.